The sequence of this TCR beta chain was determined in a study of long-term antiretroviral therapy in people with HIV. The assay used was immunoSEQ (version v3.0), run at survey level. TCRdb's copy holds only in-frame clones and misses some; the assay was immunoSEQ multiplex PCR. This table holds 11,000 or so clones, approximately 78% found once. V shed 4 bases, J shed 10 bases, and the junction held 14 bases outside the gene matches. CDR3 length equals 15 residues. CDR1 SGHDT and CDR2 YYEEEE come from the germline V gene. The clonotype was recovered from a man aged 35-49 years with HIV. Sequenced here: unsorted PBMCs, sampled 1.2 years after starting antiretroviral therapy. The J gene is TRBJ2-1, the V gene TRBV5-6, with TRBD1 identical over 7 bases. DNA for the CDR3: TGTGCCAGCAGCAACCGGGACAGCCTTGCATCAGAGCAGTTCTTC. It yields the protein CASSNRDSLASEQFF.